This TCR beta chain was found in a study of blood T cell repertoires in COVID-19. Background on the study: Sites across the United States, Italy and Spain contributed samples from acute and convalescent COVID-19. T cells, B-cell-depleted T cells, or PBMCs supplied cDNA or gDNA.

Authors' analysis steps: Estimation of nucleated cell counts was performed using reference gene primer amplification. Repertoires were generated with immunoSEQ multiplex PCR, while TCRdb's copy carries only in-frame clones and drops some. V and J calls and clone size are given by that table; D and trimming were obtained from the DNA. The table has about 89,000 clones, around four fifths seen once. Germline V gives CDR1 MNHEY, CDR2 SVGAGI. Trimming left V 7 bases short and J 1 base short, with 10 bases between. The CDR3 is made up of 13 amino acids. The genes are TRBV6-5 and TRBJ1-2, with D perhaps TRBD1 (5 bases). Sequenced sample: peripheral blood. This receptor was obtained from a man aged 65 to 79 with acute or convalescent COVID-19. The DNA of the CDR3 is TGTGCCAGCACAGGGCAGCTTAACTATGGCTACACCTTC. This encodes CASTGQLNYGYTF.